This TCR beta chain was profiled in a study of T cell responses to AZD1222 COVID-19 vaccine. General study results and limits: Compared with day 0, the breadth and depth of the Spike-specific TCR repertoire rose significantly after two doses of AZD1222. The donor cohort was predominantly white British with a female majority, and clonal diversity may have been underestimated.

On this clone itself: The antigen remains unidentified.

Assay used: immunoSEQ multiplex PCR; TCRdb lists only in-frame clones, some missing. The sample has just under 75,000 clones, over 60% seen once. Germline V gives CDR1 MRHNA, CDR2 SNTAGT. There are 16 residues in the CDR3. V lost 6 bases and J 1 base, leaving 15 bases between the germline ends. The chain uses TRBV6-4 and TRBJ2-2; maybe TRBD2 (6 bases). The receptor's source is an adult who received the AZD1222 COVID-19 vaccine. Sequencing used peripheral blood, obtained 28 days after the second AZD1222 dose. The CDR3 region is CASSDRLVRNTGELFF. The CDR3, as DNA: TGTGCCAGCAGCGATAGACTAGTCAGGAACACCGGGGAGCTGTTTTTT.